Presented here are 29 T cell receptor beta chains from one specimen sequenced in a study of cytomegalovirus exposure and HLA in healthy donors. PCR amplification relied on 60 Vbeta primers (plus 13 Jbeta primers). Method: immunoSEQ multiplex PCR; TCRdb's copy keeps in-frame clones and lacks some. The sample lists 75,000 to 90,000 clones; around 85% were seen once. Sequenced sample: PBMCs. Receptor source: a man aged 35-49 years in good health and CMV-seropositive.

The chain joins TRBV6-5 to TRBJ1-2; 10 bases line up with TRBD1. CDR3 length equals 14 residues. Germline V CDR1 and CDR2: MNHEY, SVGAGI. The V segment lost 6 bases and the J segment 8 bases; nucleotides outside the gene matches: 9. The CDR3 sequence is CASRLSGTGVGYTF. The CDR3 region has the DNA TGTGCCAGCAGACTATCCGGGACAGGGGTCGGCTACACCTTC.

The CDR3 sequence: CASSYQGLGETQYF. In DNA form, the CDR3 reads TGTGCCAGCAGTTACCAGGGACTAGGGGAGACCCAGTACTTC. This rearrangement joins TRBV6-5 to TRBJ2-5, with TRBD2 matching over 8 bases. CDR1 MNHEY and CDR2 SVGAGI come from the germline V gene. V shed 2 bases and J 5 bases; nucleotides not matched to a gene: 4. The CDR3 consists of 14 residues.

The V call is TRBV5-1, the J call TRBJ2-3; 7 bases align to TRBD2. J was trimmed by 1 base and V by 4 bases; bases with no gene match: 9. Germline V CDR1 and CDR2: SGHRS, YFSETQ. This CDR3 has 16 amino acids. CDR3 in amino acids: CASSREGGRGTDTQYF. The CDR3 region has the DNA TGCGCCAGCAGCAGGGAGGGCGGGAGAGGCACAGATACGCAGTATTTT.

V and J are TRBV2 and TRBJ2-7; D might be TRBD2 (6 bases). There are 12 residues in the CDR3. V shed 8 bases and J shed 7 bases, with 15 bases lying between them. Germline CDR1 and CDR2: SNHLY and FYNNEI. CDR3 DNA sequence: TGTGCCAGCCGAGTGGGACTTCGGGAGCAGTACTTC. Residues: CASRVGLREQYF.

The table lists this clone with a count of one. The chain joins TRBV6-5 to TRBJ2-5; tentative D call: TRBD1 (5 bases). The CDR3 is 12 residues long. Germline V gives CDR1 MNHEY, CDR2 SVGAGI. Trimming left V 6 bases short and J 11 bases short, with 16 bases between. The CDR3, as DNA: TGTGCCAGCAGCCCGCAGGGAAGAGAGCAGTACTTC. As protein: CASSPQGREQYF.

The chain employs TRBV11-2 and TRBJ1-1; tentative D call: TRBD1 (6 bases). CDR1 and CDR2 (germline): SGHAT, FQNNGV. Between the trimmed V and J ends, which lost 0 bases and 5 bases, there was a span of 13 bases. There are 15 residues in the CDR3. CDR3 region: CASSLDLQGWTEAFF. For the CDR3, the DNA is TGTGCCAGCAGCTTAGATCTGCAGGGGTGGACTGAAGCTTTCTTT.

This chain connects TRBV5-8 to TRBJ2-5; maybe TRBD2 (6 bases). V dropped 2 bases and J dropped 3 bases, with 17 bases sitting between them. CDR3 length: 16 amino acids. Germline V lookup: CDR1 SGHTS, CDR2 YDEGEE. CDR3 protein: CASSLMGGSSEETQYF. The CDR3 DNA sequence: TGTGCCAGCAGCTTAATGGGGGGTTCGTCGGAAGAGACCCAGTACTTC.

The chain joins TRBV20-1 to TRBJ1-2; a possible D gene is TRBD1 (5 bases). Looked up from germline, CDR1 is DFQATT and CDR2 is SNEGSKA (reference sequence). The CDR3 sequence is 9 residues long. The DNA for the CDR3 is TGCAGGGGGGGCTATGGCTACACCTTC. Translation: CRGGYGYTF.

Points on this clone: This CDR3 is also generated by other DNA sequences in the sample. The chain joins TRBV5-1 to TRBJ1-1; tentative D call: TRBD1 (6 bases). The germline V gene encodes CDR1 SGHRS and CDR2 YFSETQ. This CDR3 has 15 residues. V was shortened by 0 bases and J by 3 bases, with 12 bases between the two germline ends. The DNA of the CDR3 is TGCGCCAGCAGCTTGGTTGGGGGCTGGGACACTGAAGCTTTCTTT. Its translation: CASSLVGGWDTEAFF.

The V and J genes are TRBV7-9 and TRBJ2-5; possible D gene TRBD1, 5 bases. V shed 1 base and J shed 5 bases, with 14 bases lying between them. This CDR3 is 15 amino acids long. Germline loops: CDR1 SEHNR, CDR2 FQNEAQ (reference sequence). The CDR3 DNA sequence: TGTGCCAGCAGCTTAGTTGGGGCAGTCCGGGAGACCCAGTACTTC. Translation gives CASSLVGAVRETQYF.

This sequence joins TRBV13 and TRBJ2-5; D might be TRBD2 (5 bases). This CDR3 comprises 14 residues. Germline CDR1 and CDR2: PRHDT and FYEKMQ (reference sequence). V was shortened by 3 bases and J by 2 bases, with 10 bases between the two germline ends. The CDR3 DNA is TGTGCCAGCAGCTTGAGGGAAAAGCAAGAGACCCAGTACTTC. As protein: CASSLREKQETQYF.

The V call is TRBV7-3, the J call TRBJ2-3, with a tentative D call TRBD1 (6 bases). Germline V gives CDR1 SGHTA, CDR2 FQGTGA. The CDR3 loop spans 16 amino acids. Trimming stripped 2 bases from V and 4 bases from J, with 16 bases between. For the CDR3, the DNA is TGTGCCAGCAGCTTATTTGGCCCAGGGGTGCCAGATACGCAGTATTTT. Amino acid sequence: CASSLFGPGVPDTQYF.

The chain employs TRBV19 and TRBJ1-2, with D possibly matching TRBD1 (6 bases). V gave up 6 bases and J gave up 3 bases, with 11 bases separating them. The CDR3 runs to 13 residues. The germline V gene encodes CDR1 LNHDA and CDR2 SQIVND (reference sequence). DNA of the CDR3: TGTGCCAGTAGCGAAGACAGGTACTATGGCTACACCTTC. Residues: CASSEDRYYGYTF.

The chain uses TRBV7-9 and TRBJ1-2, with D perhaps matching TRBD1 (6 bases). This CDR3 is built from 18 residues. The germline V gene has CDR1 SEHNR and CDR2 FQNEAQ (reference sequence). V lost 1 base to trimming and J lost 5 bases, with 23 bases between them. CDR3 residues: CASSLVSGQRVSVYGYTF. DNA of the CDR3: TGTGCCAGCAGCTTAGTTTCGGGACAAAGGGTTTCGGTATATGGCTACACCTTC.

The chain carries TRBV14 and TRBJ2-1; tentative D call: TRBD2 (5 bases). Germline V gives CDR1 SGHDN, CDR2 FVKESK. Trimming cost V 0 bases and J 2 bases, with 11 bases left between them. The CDR3 covers 16 residues. CDR3 amino acids: CASSQDVGLAYNEQFF. CDR3 nucleotide sequence: TGTGCCAGCAGCCAAGATGTAGGACTCGCCTACAATGAGCAGTTCTTC.

This clone has a single count. The V and J genes are TRBV10-1 and TRBJ2-1; 11 bases are a match to TRBD2. V gave up 4 bases and J gave up 10 bases; unmatched junction bases: 9. Germline V gene data show CDR1 as WNHNN and CDR2 as SYGVQD (reference sequence). The CDR3 extends over 15 amino acids. The DNA for the CDR3 is TGCGCCAGCAGTGTAGCGGGAGGGCCCTTTGGGGAGCAGTTCTTC. It encodes CASSVAGGPFGEQFF.

V and J are TRBV9 and TRBJ2-7, with D perhaps TRBD1 (5 bases). The CDR3 has 13 amino acids. Trimming took off 0 bases at V and 5 bases at J, with 9 bases between the two ends. Germline V gene sequence: CDR1 SGDLS, CDR2 YYNGEE. CDR3 sequence (DNA): TGTGCCAGCAGCGTAGTTTGGGGCGACGAGCAGTACTTC. Encoded protein: CASSVVWGDEQYF.

V is TRBV5-1 and J is TRBJ2-5; 8 positions agree with TRBD2. V dropped 0 bases and J dropped 4; count of bases not matched to a gene: 2. Germline V lookup: CDR1 SGHRS, CDR2 YFSETQ. The CDR3 has 14 amino acids. CDR3 amino acids: CASSLDLAGETQYF. In DNA form, the CDR3 reads TGCGCCAGCAGCTTGGACCTAGCGGGAGAGACCCAGTACTTC.

This clone has only a few counts. V is TRBV11-3 and J is TRBJ2-7; 9 bases map to TRBD1. This CDR3 contains 16 residues. Germline V gene lookup returns CDR1 SGHNT and CDR2 YENEEA. The ends lost 1 base at V and 2 bases at J; junction bases unmatched: 6. DNA of the CDR3: TGTGCCAGCAGCTTAGGTTGGACAGGGGAAACCTACGAGCAGTACTTC. It codes for CASSLGWTGETYEQYF.

The rearrangement uses TRBV5-6 and TRBJ1-6; D unresolved. The CDR3 sequence is 15 residues long. V lost 0 bases to trimming and J lost 2 bases, with 6 bases between them. In germline, CDR1 is SGHDT, CDR2 YYEEEE. CDR3 coding DNA: TGTGCCAGCAGCTTGGCCGGAGCCTATAATTCACCCCTCCACTTT. Encoded protein: CASSLAGAYNSPLHF.

The gene calls are TRBV6-5 and TRBJ2-1, with 9 bases matching TRBD2. CDR1 is MNHEY and CDR2 is SVGAGI in the germline V gene. With 0 bases clipped from V and 6 bases from J, the junction kept 3 bases outside the gene matches. The CDR3 contains 15 residues. The DNA of the CDR3 is TGTGCCAGCAGTTACTCGAGGCGGGAGGGCAATGAGCAGTTCTTC. Its translation: CASSYSRREGNEQFF.

The chain employs TRBV30 and TRBJ1-2, with 11 bases identical to TRBD1. CDR1 and CDR2 from the germline V gene are GTSNPN and SVGIG (reference sequence). The CDR3 length is 17 residues. V was pared by 4 bases and J by 1 base, with 11 bases of the junction left unmatched. The CDR3 here is CAWTSDRGRSGNYGYTF. Here the CDR3 DNA reads TGTGCCTGGACCTCGGACAGGGGGCGCAGCGGTAACTATGGCTACACCTTC.

This chain uses TRBV11-3 with TRBJ1-2; D not certain. V lost 2 bases, J lost 8 bases, and 12 bases lay in between. This CDR3 contains 13 residues. CDR1 SGHNT and CDR2 YENEEA come from the germline V gene. The CDR3 bases are TGTGCCAGCAGCTTAAGTTCAGGTGCGGGCTACACCTTC. Protein: CASSLSSGAGYTF.

The V call is TRBV19, the J call TRBJ1-5, with TRBD1 as a possible D gene (5 bases). The CDR3 is 20 residues long. CDR1 is LNHDA and CDR2 is SQIVND in the germline V gene (reference sequence). Trimming shortened V by 4 bases and J by 0 bases, and 25 bases separated the two germline ends. CDR3 nucleotide sequence: TGTGCCAGTAGTACAGCCGGGGGAGGATCGCGGCTCAATAGCAATCAGCCCCAGCATTTT. Its protein is CASSTAGGGSRLNSNQPQHF.

The chain has TRBV28 and TRBJ1-6; 7 positions agree with TRBD1. In germline, CDR1 is MDHEN, CDR2 SYDVKM. CDR3 length equals 16 residues. Trimming removed 4 bases from V and 10 bases from J; junction bases left unmatched: 13. The CDR3 loop is CASSSPGGLGVSPLHF. CDR3 sequence (DNA): TGTGCCAGCAGTTCACCAGGGGGTCTAGGGGTCTCACCCCTCCACTTT.

The chain carries TRBV7-3 and TRBJ2-1, with 14 bases that match TRBD2. The CDR3 runs to 16 residues. V lost 0 bases, J lost 9 bases, and 4 bases stayed unmatched. CDR1 and CDR2 (germline): SGHTA, FQGTGA. As DNA, the CDR3 is TGTGCCAGCAGCTTAACTGGGACTAGCGGGAGTGCTGAGCAGTTCTTC. Protein product: CASSLTGTSGSAEQFF.

V and J are TRBV7-3 and TRBJ2-7; D gene ambiguous. Per germline, CDR1 SGHTA and CDR2 FQGTGA. V lost 2 bases and J lost 3, with 14 bases in between. CDR3 length: 15 amino acids. CDR3 in amino acids: CASSLLDRVVYEQYF. The CDR3 DNA sequence: TGTGCCAGCAGCTTATTAGACCGGGTGGTCTACGAGCAGTACTTC.

The gene calls are TRBV19 and TRBJ1-1; no definite D call. V dropped 5 bases and J dropped 1 base, with 14 bases sitting between them. This CDR3 is built from 15 residues. Per the germline V gene, CDR1 is LNHDA and CDR2 is SQIVND (reference sequence). The CDR3 sequence: CASSSAQVKNTEAFF. CDR3 in DNA: TGTGCCAGTAGTTCGGCGCAGGTAAAGAACACTGAAGCTTTCTTT.

The gene calls are TRBV15 and TRBJ2-3; 7 bases agree with TRBD1. The CDR3 covers 16 residues. Germline CDR1 and CDR2: LNHNV and YYDKDF (reference sequence). With V trimmed by 0 bases and J by 0 bases, 3 bases remained unmatched. In nucleotides, the CDR3 is TGTGCCACCAGCAGAGATGGGGGACAGAGCACAGATACGCAGTATTTT. Amino acid sequence: CATSRDGGQSTDTQYF.